The clone carrying this TCR beta chain has only a few counts. Its antigen remains unidentified. The sample is drawn from a study of CD8+CD57+ T cells in acquired aplastic anemia. The template for TCR beta VDJ and CDR3 sequence profiling was genomic DNA. TCRdb reprocessed the reads via MiXCR and lists one record per CDR3 protein. The sample shows under 150,000 distinct CDR3 sequences, about 40% of them seen only once. The study's findings and limits: Significant differences in CD8+ Simpson's diversity were not observed between patients and controls. Overlapping CD8+ CDR3 repertoires of patients and controls contained under 30 shared sequences.

In germline, CDR1 is DFQATT, CDR2 SNEGSKA (reference sequence). This CDR3 is 12 amino acids long. The patients chosen for sequencing had shown expansion of CD8+CD57+ cells (detected by flow cytometry). Patients uniformly had severe acquired aplastic anemia. This chain links TRBV20-1 with TRBJ2-7, with a possible D match to TRBD2 (5 bases). Sample: sorted CD4+, CD8+, or CD8+CD57+ T cells (not recorded which) from PBMCs. The receptor was isolated from a human donor with aplastic anemia. DNA of the CDR3: TGCAGCAGTCGGACTTACTCCTACGAGCAGTACTTC. Its protein product is CSSRTYSYEQYF.